The subject of this entry is one TCR beta chain. Per-nucleotide qualities are absent, and no much larger clonotype sits a single base away. After being thawed and rested overnight, PBMC were stained with GMM-loaded CD1B tetramer, a Live/Dead dye and anti-CD3, and were then sorted on a FACS Aria II. C32 glucose monomycolate purified from Rhodococcus equi was loaded onto CD1B tetramers. Before cryopreservation, the PBMC later used for tetramer sorting had been depleted of CD14-expressing monocytes as part of a separate study. From each donor, 75,000 to 100,000 tetramer-negative cells were sorted and were analyzed alongside the tetramer-positive cells. Antigen-specific T cells were sorted from a few healthy South African adults using GMM-loaded CD1B tetramers. The sample belongs to a study of T cells in tuberculosis listed by TCRdb under 2018. Regarding the research as a whole: In the study, CD1B tetramers and high-throughput TCR immunosequencing were combined to characterize T cells specific for the mycobacterial lipid antigen glucose monomycolate (GMM).

Overall study results and their limits: T cells that bind the CD1B-GMM tetramer with low affinity may not have been captured by the stringent sort gate.

Because TCR-alpha and TCR-beta chains were sequenced unpaired, no chain pairing information was available. TCR libraries were generated with the immunoSEQ multiplex PCR assay, using TCR-beta and/or TCR-alpha/delta assays for each sample. The amplified TCR libraries were sequenced using the Illumina high-throughput platform. The original methods were these. Clustering and dimensionality reduction were performed using pairwise TCRdist distances among GMM-specific receptors from ex vivo sorted or in vitro expanded T cells. Sequence motifs defined by gene usage and CDR3 content were tested for enrichment in tetramer-positive versus tetramer-negative populations. TCRdb re-hosts the immuneACCESS table, in-frame sequences only. Its copies lack some clones; in the studies checked, an unresolved V gene accounts for under half of them, and the cause for the rest is not known. The DNA was the basis for D and trimming; V, J and clone size are from that table. This sample has 55,000 to 60,000 clones in its table, and approximately 86% of those were observed once. Jointly, the top ten make up about a fifth of the sample.

What was sequenced was CD1b-GMM tetramer-negative cells sorted from PBMCs. The cell subset or site label here, explained by the study, means: T cells not binding CD1B-GMM tetramer, sorted from same donor. This clonotype was obtained from an adult woman with latent tuberculosis.

The nucleotides are TGTGCCTGGACCACGGGGGCCGGGGAGCTGTTTTTT. Translated, this gives CAWTTGAGELFF. The sequence joins TRBV30 to TRBJ2-2; the D gene is perhaps TRBD2, from 6 matching bases. The germline V gene (reference sequence) supplies CDR1 GTSNPN and CDR2 SVGIG. V loses 4 bases, J loses 6 bases, and the germline ends lie 9 bases apart. The CDR3 runs 12 residues from the cysteine to the phenylalanine. This entry keeps only the CDR3 DNA: 36 bases, framed from base 1.